Below, one TCR beta chain is given with its context. Its antigen remains unidentified. Germline V lookup: CDR1 MNHNY, CDR2 SVGAGI (reference sequence). Losses at the gene ends were 2 bases for V and 3 bases for J; bases not matched to a gene: 6. This CDR3 is built from 15 residues. A v3.0 immunoSEQ assay was performed at survey level. Libraries were prepared by immunoSEQ multiplex PCR; TCRdb keeps only in-frame clonotypes and omits some of them. The sample yields roughly 28,000 clones, roughly 90% seen once. The record originates from a study of long-term antiretroviral therapy in people with HIV. Study conclusions and caveats: Repertoire dominance by clones expanded before ART was seen at all time points.

The TCR sequence derives from a woman aged 18-29 years with HIV. The chain employs TRBV6-6 and TRBJ2-7, with TRBD2 matching over 8 bases. The sample here was unsorted PBMCs, taken 0.5 years after starting antiretroviral therapy. In nucleotides, the CDR3 is TGTGCCAGCAGTTACCGGACTAGCAGAAACTACGAGCAGTACTTC. Its protein is CASSYRTSRNYEQYF.